The sequence of this T cell receptor beta chain was determined in a study of CD8 T cells in Susac syndrome. With random hexamers, 0.5 to 1 ug RNA was reverse transcribed. TCRdb re-derived calls from the immunoSEQ multiplex PCR reads in MiXCR, one entry per CDR3 protein. The sample includes about 130,000 distinct CDR3 sequences, roughly 94% of them seen just once. Trimming shortened V by 0 bases and J by 6 bases, and 8 bases separated the two germline ends. Germline V gene sequence: CDR1 KGHDR, CDR2 SFDVKD. The CDR3 spans 14 residues. Input material: CD8+ T cells from PBMCs. The rearrangement uses TRBV24-1 and TRBJ2-1, with a possible D match to TRBD2 (5 bases). The sequence was obtained from a human donor with Susac syndrome. The CDR3 DNA sequence: TGTGCCACCAGTGATTTGGGACTGTTCAATGAGCAGTTCTTC. Amino acid sequence: CATSDLGLFNEQFF.